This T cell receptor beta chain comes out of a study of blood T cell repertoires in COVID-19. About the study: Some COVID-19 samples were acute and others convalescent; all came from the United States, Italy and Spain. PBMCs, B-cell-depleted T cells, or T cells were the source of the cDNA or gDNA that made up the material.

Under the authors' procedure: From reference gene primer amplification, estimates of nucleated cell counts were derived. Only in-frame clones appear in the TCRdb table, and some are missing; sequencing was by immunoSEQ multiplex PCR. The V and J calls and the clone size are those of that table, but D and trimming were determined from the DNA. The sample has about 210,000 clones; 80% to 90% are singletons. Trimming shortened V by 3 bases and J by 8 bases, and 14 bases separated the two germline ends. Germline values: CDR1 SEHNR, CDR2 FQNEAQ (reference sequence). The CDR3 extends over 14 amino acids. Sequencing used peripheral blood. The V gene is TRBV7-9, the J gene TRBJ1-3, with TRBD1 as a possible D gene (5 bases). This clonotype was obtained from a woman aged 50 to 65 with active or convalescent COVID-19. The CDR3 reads CASSFRDLADTIYF. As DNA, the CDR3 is TGTGCCAGCAGCTTCCGGGACTTGGCGGACACCATATATTTT.